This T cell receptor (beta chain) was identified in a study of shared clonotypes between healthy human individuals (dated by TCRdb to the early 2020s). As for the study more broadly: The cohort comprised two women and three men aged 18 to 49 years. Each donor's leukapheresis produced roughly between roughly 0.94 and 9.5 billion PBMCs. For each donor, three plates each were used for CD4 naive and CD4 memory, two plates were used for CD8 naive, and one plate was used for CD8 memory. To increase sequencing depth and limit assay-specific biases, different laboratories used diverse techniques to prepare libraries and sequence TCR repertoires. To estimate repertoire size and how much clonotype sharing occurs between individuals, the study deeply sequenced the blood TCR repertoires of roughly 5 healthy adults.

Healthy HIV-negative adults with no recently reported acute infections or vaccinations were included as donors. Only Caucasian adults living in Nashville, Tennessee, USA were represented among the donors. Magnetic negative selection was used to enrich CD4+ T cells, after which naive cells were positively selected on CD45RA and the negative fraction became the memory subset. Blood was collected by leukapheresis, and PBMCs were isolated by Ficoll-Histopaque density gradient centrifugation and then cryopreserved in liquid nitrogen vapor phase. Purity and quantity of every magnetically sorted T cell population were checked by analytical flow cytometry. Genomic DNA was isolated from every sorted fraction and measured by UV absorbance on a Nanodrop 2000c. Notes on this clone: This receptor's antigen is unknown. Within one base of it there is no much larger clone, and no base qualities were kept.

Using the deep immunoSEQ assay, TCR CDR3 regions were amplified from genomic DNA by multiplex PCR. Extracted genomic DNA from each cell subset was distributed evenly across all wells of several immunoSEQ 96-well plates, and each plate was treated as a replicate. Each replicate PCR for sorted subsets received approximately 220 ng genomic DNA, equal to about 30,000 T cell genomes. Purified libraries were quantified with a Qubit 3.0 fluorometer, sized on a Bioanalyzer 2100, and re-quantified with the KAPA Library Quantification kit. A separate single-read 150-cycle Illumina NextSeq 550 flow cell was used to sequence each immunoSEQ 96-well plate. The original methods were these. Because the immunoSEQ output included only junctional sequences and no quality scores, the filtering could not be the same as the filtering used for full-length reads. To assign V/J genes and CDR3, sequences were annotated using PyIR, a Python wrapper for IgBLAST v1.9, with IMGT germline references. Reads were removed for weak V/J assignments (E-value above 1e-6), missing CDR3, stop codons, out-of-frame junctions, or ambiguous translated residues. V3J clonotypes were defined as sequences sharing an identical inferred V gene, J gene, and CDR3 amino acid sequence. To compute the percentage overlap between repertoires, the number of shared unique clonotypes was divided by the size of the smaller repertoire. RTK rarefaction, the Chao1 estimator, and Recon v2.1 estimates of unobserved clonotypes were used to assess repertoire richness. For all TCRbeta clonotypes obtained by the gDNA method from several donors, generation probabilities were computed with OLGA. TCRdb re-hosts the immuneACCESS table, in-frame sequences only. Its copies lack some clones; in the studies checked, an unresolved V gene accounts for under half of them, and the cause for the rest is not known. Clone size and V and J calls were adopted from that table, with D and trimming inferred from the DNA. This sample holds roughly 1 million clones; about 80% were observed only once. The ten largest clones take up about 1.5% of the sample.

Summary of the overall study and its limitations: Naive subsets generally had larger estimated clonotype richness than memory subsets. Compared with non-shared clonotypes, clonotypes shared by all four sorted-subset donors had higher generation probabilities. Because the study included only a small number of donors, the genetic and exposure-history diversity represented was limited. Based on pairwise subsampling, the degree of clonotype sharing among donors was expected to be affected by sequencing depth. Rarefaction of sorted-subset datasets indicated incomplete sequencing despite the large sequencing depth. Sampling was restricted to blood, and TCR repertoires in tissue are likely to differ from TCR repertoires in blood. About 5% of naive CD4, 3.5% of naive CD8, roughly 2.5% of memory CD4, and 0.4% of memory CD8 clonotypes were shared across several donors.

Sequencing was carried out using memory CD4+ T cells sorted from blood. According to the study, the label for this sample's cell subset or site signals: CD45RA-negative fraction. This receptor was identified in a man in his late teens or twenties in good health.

The CDR3: CASSLVAGGGETQYF. The nucleotide sequence reads TGTGCCAGCAGCTTGGTAGCGGGGGGCGGGGAGACCCAGTACTTC. The V gene is TRBV11-2 and the J gene is TRBJ2-5; 10 middle bases align to TRBD2. In the germline V gene, CDR1 corresponds to SGHAT and CDR2 to FQNNGV. The CDR3 spans 15 residues, from the cysteine through the phenylalanine. Left in the record is the CDR3 DNA by itself, 45 bases read in frame from the first base. At the junction V is shortened by 3 bases and J by 5 bases; bases outside the gene matches: 6.